A selection of T cell receptor beta chains follows, all from one sample in a study of breast tumors, draining lymph nodes, adjacent tissues. MiXCR, applied by TCRdb to the multiplex PCR reads, yields one record per CDR3 protein. The sample lists approximately 230,000 distinct CDR3 sequences; nearly 35% were seen once. Sequences were obtained from axillary lymph node tissue. The receptors were gathered from a female donor with breast cancer. Some clones in this sample may be carry-over from other donors' samples. Both conserved end residues are part of each CDR3. A D gene is named only where the DNA matches it firmly. Some rows mark clone size as missing; the rest say once, few, many or name a class of expanded clone.

D | J | size | V | DNA | CDR3
- | TRBJ2-2 | - | TRBV2 | TGTGCCAGCAGTGATAGGGGGATCATGGAAGTGTTTTTT | CASSDRGIMEVFF
TRBD2 | TRBJ2-3 | many | TRBV7-9 | TGTGCCAGCAGGCAGACTAGCGGGAGAAGAGATACGCAGTATTTT | CASRQTSGRRDTQYF
- | TRBJ1-6 | many | TRBV5-1 | TGCGCCAGCCGGGTCGGTGTTAATAATTCACCCCTCCACTTT | CASRVGVNNSPLHF
- | TRBJ2-5 | - | TRBV5-1 | TGCGCCAGTAGTATGGTGCGCGACAGTGGACTCCAAGAGACCCAGTACTTC | CASSMVRDSGLQETQYF
- | TRBJ2-2 | few | TRBV24-1 | TGTGCCACCAGTTCCGGGGCAGGGGAGCTGTTTTTT | CATSSGAGELFF
- | TRBJ1-5 | many | TRBV6-6 | TGTGCCAGCAGTTACTCGTATCGCTGGCATTTT | CASSYSYRWHF
TRBD2 | TRBJ2-3 | - | TRBV5-1 | TGCGCCAGTCGTCCCGGGACTAGCGGGAGCGCGGCAGATACGCAGTATTTT | CASRPGTSGSAADTQYF
- | TRBJ1-4 | - | TRBV7-6 | TGTGCCAGCAGCTTAACAGGGCGGAGTAATGAAAAACTGTTTTTT | CASSLTGRSNEKLFF
TRBD1 | TRBJ1-5 | - | TRBV12-3/TRBV12-4 | TGTGCCAGCAGGCGGACAGGAAGGAATCAGCCCCAGCATTTT | CASRRTGRNQPQHF
TRBD2 | TRBJ2-3 | few | TRBV7-8 | TGTGCCAGCAGCTTAGGAGGATTAGCGGGAGAGACCCCGTATACGCAGTATTTT | CASSLGGLAGETPYTQYF
TRBD1 | TRBJ1-6 | many | TRBV6-6 | TGTGCCAGCAGACTGGGACAGGGGCAATTCTATAATTCACCCCTCCACTTT | CASRLGQGQFYNSPLHF
- | TRBJ1-5 | many | TRBV6-1 | TGTGCCAGCAGTGAAATGTCGGGGGGCAATCAGCCCCAGCATTTT | CASSEMSGGNQPQHF
- | TRBJ1-2 | - | TRBV11-2 | TGTGCCAGCAGCTTGTCGACAGACCCCTATGGCTACACCTTC | CASSLSTDPYGYTF
- | TRBJ2-5 | - | TRBV10-2 | TGCGCCAGCAGTGGAAGGGGGACGGAGACCCAGTACTTC | CASSGRGTETQYF
TRBD1 | TRBJ1-3 | many | TRBV15 | TGTGCCACCAGCATGGACAGGAATGCTGGAAACACCATATATTTT | CATSMDRNAGNTIYF
TRBD2 | TRBJ2-3 | many | TRBV20-1 | TGCAGTGTTACGCGGGGGGTCACAGATACGCAGTATTTT | CSVTRGVTDTQYF
TRBD1 | TRBJ1-2 | many | TRBV29-1 | TGCAGCGTTGCGACAGGGGGTTTGTATGGCTACACCTTC | CSVATGGLYGYTF
TRBD2 | TRBJ2-5 | once | TRBV7-2 | TGTGCCAGCAGACCCGGGACTAGCGCGGGGCGAGAGACCCAGTACTTC | CASRPGTSAGRETQYF
TRBD2 | TRBJ2-7 | many | TRBV20-1 | TGCAGTGCTAGAAGCGGGAGGACCTACGAGCAGTACTTC | CSARSGRTYEQYF
TRBD1 | TRBJ1-1 | few | TRBV10-1 | TGCGCCAGCAGTGACGGTACCACAGGGGACACTGAAGCTTTCTTT | CASSDGTTGDTEAFF
TRBD1 | TRBJ2-1 | many | TRBV11-3 | TGTGCCAGCAGCTCTAGCCCCGACAGGGGTGAGCAGTTCTTC | CASSSSPDRGEQFF
- | TRBJ1-6 | many | TRBV6-5 | TGTGCCAGCAGATGGACCGCGAGCTATAATTCACCCCTCCACTTT | CASRWTASYNSPLHF
- | TRBJ1-6 | once | TRBV5-1 | TGCGCCAGCAGCCAAGGATTAGGGTCACCCCTCCACTTT | CASSQGLGSPLHF
- | TRBJ1-3 | - | TRBV29-1 | TGCAGCAGCCAAGACCCAGGGGGAAACACCATATATTTT | CSSQDPGGNTIYF
TRBD1 | TRBJ1-2 | many | TRBV12-3/TRBV12-4 | TGTGCCAGCAGCAAATTGGGACAGGCTAACTATGGCTACACCTTC | CASSKLGQANYGYTF
- | TRBJ2-5 | once | TRBV5-4 | TGTGCCAGCAGCTTGGGAGCGCGGGGAGAGACCCAGTACTTC | CASSLGARGETQYF
- | TRBJ1-2 | many | TRBV11-2 | TGTGCCAGCAGCTTAGATCCAGAACTACAATTCTATGGCTACACCTTC | CASSLDPELQFYGYTF
- | TRBJ1-1 | few | TRBV2 | TGTGCCAGCAGTGGAGAAGTCAACACTGAAGCTTTCTTT | CASSGEVNTEAFF
TRBD2 | TRBJ2-5 | many | TRBV4-1 | TGCGCCAGCAGCATCGGACTAGCGGGGGGCCGACGTGAAGAGACCCAGTACTTC | CASSIGLAGGRREETQYF
- | TRBJ1-2 | many | TRBV12-3/TRBV12-4 | TGTGCCAGCAGTTCCAGGGGCGAGGGGTATGGCTACACCTTC | CASSSRGEGYGYTF
TRBD2 | TRBJ2-3 | few | TRBV4-3 | TGCGCCAGCAGCCAAGATGCTAGCGGGGGGCCCCGGCCGCAGTATTTT | CASSQDASGGPRPQYF
- | TRBJ2-7 | once | TRBV19 | TGTGCCAGTAGTCCCCCGAGAGCAAGCGGGACAGCATACGAGCAGTACTTC | CASSPPRASGTAYEQYF
TRBD2 | TRBJ2-2 | many | TRBV9 | TGTGCCAGCACCGGGGGGACCAACACCGGGGAGCTGTTTTTT | CASTGGTNTGELFF
- | TRBJ1-4 | - | TRBV6-1 | TGTGCCAGCACCCCCGTAGGAACGACTAATGAAAAACTGTTTTTT | CASTPVGTTNEKLFF
- | TRBJ1-6 | many | TRBV7-3 | TGTGCCAGCAGCTTAAACGGTCCGGAGTCACCCCTCCACTTT | CASSLNGPESPLHF
- | TRBJ1-2 | many | TRBV2 | TGTGCCAGCAGACAGGGTATTAGTGGCTACACCTTC | CASRQGISGYTF
- | TRBJ1-2 | many | TRBV20-1 | TGCAGTGCTAGTTTGCAGGAGGGGTACGGCTACACCTTC | CSASLQEGYGYTF
TRBD2 | TRBJ2-2 | many | TRBV12-3/TRBV12-4 | TGTGCCAGCAGTTTAGTACGGACTAGCGGAAGCGGGGAGCTGTTTTTT | CASSLVRTSGSGELFF
- | TRBJ1-5 | - | TRBV18 | TGTGCCAGCTCACAAGGGGGGTCCAGCAATCAGCCCCAGCATTTT | CASSQGGSSNQPQHF
- | TRBJ2-7 | many | TRBV13 | TGTGCCAGCAGCGCCGGGACCATCCACGAGCAGTACTTC | CASSAGTIHEQYF
TRBD1 | TRBJ2-4 | - | TRBV20-1 | TGCAGTGCTAGGGAGACAGGGTCCAAAAACATTCAGTACTTC | CSARETGSKNIQYF
- | TRBJ1-5 | many | TRBV10-2 | TGCGCCAGCAGGTACGATGGCGGGGATAATAGCAATCAGCCCCAGCATTTT | CASRYDGGDNSNQPQHF
- | TRBJ1-3 | many | TRBV19 | TGTGCCAGTACTAATGGCGGAGGAAACACCATATATTTT | CASTNGGGNTIYF
TRBD2 | TRBJ2-2 | many | TRBV4-1 | TGCGCCAGCAGCCAAGTGACTAGCCTAATCACCGGGGAGCTGTTTTTT | CASSQVTSLITGELFF
- | TRBJ1-4 | few | TRBV30 | TGTGCCTGGAGTGTAGGGGTCGGGGGCAGGGTACGGGAAAAACTGTTTTTT | CAWSVGVGGRVREKLFF
- | TRBJ2-5 | - | TRBV5-4 | TGTGCCAGCAGCTTCGTTAGCGCGGACCAAGAGGCCCAGTACTTC | CASSFVSADQEAQYF
- | TRBJ2-2 | - | TRBV7-9 | TGTGCCAGCAGCTTACCAGCGGGCTACACCGGGGAGCTGTTTTTT | CASSLPAGYTGELFF
- | TRBJ1-4 | few | TRBV20-1 | TGCAGTGCCCGTGGGGCGCGTTTC | CSARGARF
TRBD2 | TRBJ2-5 | - | TRBV5-1 | TGCGCCAGCAGCTTGGCTCCCGGGACCGGGGGGGTTAGGGAGACCCAGTACTTC | CASSLAPGTGGVRETQYF
TRBD2 | TRBJ2-2 | many | TRBV7-3 | TGTGCCAGCAGCTTAATGTCTGCGGGGGAGATCACCGGGGAGCTGTTTTTT | CASSLMSAGEITGELFF
- | TRBJ2-2 | - | TRBV6-5 | TGTGCCAGCAGGCTAGCGCCCGGGGAGCTGTTTTTT | CASRLAPGELFF